This TCR beta chain was identified during a study of tumor-infiltrating lymphocytes in primary liver carcinoma. Study information: Ranging in age from 30 to 69 years, the patients were men and women.

Blood RNA originated from unsorted whole blood, with germline DNA additionally extracted. To note about this clonotype: This may be a read error, as it is one base from a much larger clone.

Constant-region priming of around 500 ng total RNA yielded TCR beta cDNA. Employing slightly modified ARM-PCR, three nested multiplex PCR rounds were run, and these gave rise to the TCR beta libraries. From the multiplex PCR reads, TCRdb called clonotypes with MiXCR, one entry per CDR3 protein. Of around 210,000 distinct CDR3 sequences in the sample, roughly two thirds are singletons; the top ten hold about 7.1%. The sequencing input was peripheral blood. This TCR was recovered from an older woman with primary liver carcinoma and hepatitis B virus infection.

The CDR3 DNA reads as TGCAGCGTTGAACGTAGCGGCTACAGTGAGCAGTTCTTC. It is translated as CSVERSGYSEQFF. The J gene is TRBJ2-1, the V gene TRBV29-1, with D perhaps matching TRBD2 (6 bases). Germline values: CDR1 SQVTM, CDR2 ANQGSEA. The CDR3 extends over 13 amino acids.